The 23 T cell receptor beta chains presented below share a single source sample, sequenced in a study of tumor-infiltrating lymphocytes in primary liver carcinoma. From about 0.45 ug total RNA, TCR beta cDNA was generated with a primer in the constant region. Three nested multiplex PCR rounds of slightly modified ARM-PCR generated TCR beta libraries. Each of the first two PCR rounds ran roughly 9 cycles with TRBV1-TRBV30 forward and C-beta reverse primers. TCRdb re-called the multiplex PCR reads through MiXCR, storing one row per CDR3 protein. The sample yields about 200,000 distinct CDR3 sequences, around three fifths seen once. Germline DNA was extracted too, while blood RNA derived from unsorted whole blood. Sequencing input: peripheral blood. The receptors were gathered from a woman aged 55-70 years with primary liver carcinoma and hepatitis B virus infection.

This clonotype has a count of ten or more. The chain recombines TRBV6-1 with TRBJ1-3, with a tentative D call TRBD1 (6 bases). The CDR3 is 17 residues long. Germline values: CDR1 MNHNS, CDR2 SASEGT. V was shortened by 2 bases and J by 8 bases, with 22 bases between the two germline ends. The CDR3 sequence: CASSERGVRDGGHTIYF. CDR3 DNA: TGTGCCAGCAGTGAAAGGGGGGTCCGGGACGGCGGCCACACCATATATTTT.

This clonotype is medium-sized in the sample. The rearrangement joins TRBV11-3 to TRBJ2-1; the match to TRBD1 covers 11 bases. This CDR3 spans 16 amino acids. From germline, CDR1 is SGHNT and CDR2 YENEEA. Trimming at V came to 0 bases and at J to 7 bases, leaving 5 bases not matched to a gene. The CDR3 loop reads CASSLDGQGAVNEQFF. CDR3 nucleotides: TGTGCCAGCAGCTTAGACGGACAGGGGGCGGTTAATGAGCAGTTCTTC.

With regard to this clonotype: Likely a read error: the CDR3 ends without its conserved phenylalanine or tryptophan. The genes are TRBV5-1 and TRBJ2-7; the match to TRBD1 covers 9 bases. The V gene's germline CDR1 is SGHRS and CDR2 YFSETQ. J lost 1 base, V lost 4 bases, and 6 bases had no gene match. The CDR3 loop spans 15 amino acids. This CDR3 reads CASSAGTGRSYEQYL. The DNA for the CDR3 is TGCGCCAGCAGCGCAGGGACAGGGAGATCCTACGAGCAGTACCTC.

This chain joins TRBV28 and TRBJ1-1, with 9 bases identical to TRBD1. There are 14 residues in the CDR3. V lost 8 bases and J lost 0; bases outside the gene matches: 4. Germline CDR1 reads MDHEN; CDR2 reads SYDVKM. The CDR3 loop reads CASCWDRVNTEAFF. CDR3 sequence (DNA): TGTGCCAGCTGTTGGGACAGGGTGAACACTGAAGCTTTCTTT.

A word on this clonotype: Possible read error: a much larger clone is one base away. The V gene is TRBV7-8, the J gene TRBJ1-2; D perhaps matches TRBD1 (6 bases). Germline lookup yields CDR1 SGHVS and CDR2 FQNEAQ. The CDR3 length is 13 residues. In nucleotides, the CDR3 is TGTGTCAGCAGCAAGGACAGTAACTATGGCTACACCTTC. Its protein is CVSSKDSNYGYTF.

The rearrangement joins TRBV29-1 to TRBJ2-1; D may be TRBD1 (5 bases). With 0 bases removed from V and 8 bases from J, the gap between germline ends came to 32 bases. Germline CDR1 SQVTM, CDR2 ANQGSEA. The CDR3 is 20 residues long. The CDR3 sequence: CSVEEGQGRCRKGALYEQFF. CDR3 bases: TGCAGCGTTGAAGAAGGTCAGGGCCGCTGTAGGAAAGGAGCACTTTATGAGCAGTTCTTC.

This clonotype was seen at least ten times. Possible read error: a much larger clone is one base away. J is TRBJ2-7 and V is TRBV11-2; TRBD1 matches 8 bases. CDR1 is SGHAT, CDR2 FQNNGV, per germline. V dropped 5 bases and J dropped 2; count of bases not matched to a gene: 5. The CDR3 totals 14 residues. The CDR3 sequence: CASSRGTGPYEQYF. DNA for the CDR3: TGTGCCAGCAGCCGTGGGACAGGCCCCTACGAGCAGTACTTC.

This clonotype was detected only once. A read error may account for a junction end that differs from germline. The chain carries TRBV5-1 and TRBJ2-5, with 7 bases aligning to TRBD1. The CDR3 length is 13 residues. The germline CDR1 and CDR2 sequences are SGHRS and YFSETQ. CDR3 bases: TGCGTCAGCAGTTCCGGGACAGAGGAGACCCAGTACTTC. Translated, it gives CVSSSGTEETQYF.

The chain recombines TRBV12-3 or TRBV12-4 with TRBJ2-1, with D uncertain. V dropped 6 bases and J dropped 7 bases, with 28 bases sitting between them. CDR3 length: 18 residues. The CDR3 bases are TGTGCCAGCAGCCGTATACAGTTTCTGGCGCGAGACATAAATGAGCAGTTCTTC. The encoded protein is CASSRIQFLARDINEQFF.

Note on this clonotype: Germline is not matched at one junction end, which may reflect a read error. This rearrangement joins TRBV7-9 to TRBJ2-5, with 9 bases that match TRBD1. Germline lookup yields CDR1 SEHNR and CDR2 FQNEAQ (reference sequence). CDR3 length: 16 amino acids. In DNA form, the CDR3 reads TGTGCCGGCAGCACCCCAGCCGGGACAGGGCAAGAGACCCAGTACTTC. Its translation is CAGSTPAGTGQETQYF.

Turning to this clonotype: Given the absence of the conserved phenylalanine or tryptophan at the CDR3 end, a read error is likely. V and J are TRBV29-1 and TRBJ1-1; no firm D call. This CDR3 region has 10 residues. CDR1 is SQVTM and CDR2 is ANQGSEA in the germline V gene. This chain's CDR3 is CGTLSTEAFL. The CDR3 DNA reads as TGCGGCACCTTGTCCACTGAAGCTTTCTTA.

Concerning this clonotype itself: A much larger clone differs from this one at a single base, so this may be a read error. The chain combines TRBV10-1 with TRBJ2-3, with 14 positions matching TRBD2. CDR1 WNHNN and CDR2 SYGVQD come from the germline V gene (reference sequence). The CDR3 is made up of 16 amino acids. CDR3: CANSEGLAGVLDTQYF. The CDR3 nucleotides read TGCGCCAACAGTGAGGGACTAGCGGGAGTGTTAGATACGCAGTATTTT.

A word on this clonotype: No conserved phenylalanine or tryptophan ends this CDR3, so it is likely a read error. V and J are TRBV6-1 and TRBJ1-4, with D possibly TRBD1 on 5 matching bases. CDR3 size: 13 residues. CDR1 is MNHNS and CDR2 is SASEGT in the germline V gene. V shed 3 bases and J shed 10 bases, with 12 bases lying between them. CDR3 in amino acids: CASSDATVGKLFL. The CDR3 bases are TGTGCCAGCAGTGATGCGACAGTGGGAAAACTGTTTTTA.

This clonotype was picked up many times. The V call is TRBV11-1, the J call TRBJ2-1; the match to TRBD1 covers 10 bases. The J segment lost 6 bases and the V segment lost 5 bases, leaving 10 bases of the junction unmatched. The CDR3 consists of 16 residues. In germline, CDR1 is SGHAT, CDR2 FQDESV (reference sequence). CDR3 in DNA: TGTGCCAGCAGCAACCGAGGACAGGGGGGAGCCAATGAGCAGTTCTTC. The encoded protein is CASSNRGQGGANEQFF. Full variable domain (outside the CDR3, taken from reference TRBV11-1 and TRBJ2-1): EAEVAQSPRYKITEKSQAVAFWCDPISGHATLYWYRQILGQGPELLVQFQDESVVDDSQLPKDRFSAERLKGVDSTLKIQPAELGDSAMYLCASSNRGQGGANEQFFGPGTRLTVL.

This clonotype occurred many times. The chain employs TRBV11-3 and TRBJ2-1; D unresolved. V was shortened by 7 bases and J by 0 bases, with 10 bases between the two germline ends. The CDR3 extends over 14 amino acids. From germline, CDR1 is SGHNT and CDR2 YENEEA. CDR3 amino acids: CASNPASSYNEQFF. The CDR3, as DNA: TGTGCCAGCAATCCGGCTAGCTCCTACAATGAGCAGTTCTTC.

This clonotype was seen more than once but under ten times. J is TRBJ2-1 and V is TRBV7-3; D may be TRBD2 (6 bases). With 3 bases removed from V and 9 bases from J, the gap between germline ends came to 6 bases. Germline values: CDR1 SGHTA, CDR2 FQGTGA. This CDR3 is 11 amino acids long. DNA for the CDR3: TGTGCCAGCAGCTTGGGGGGTGAGCAGTTCTTC. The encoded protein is CASSLGGEQFF.

CDR3 in amino acids: CAWSVGNPPLHF. CDR3 nucleotides: TGTGCCTGGAGTGTCGGCAATCCACCCCTCCACTTT. The chain is built from TRBV30 and TRBJ1-6; no reliable D call. The CDR3 totals 12 residues. The germline gives CDR1 GTSNPN, CDR2 SVGIG (reference sequence). Trimming took off 0 bases at V and 11 bases at J, with 8 bases between the two ends.

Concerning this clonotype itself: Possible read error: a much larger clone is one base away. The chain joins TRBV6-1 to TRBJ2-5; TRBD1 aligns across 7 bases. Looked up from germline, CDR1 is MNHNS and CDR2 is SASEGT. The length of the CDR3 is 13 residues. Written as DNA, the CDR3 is TGTGCCGGATCCCGACAGGGTATGGAGATCCAGTACTTC. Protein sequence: CAGSRQGMEIQYF.

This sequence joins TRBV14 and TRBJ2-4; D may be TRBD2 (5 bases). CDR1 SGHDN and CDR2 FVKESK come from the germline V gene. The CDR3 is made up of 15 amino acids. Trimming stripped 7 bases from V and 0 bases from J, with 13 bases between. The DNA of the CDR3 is TGTGCCAGCAACCCTCTGGCGGGAGCCAAAAACATTCAGTACTTC. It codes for CASNPLAGAKNIQYF.

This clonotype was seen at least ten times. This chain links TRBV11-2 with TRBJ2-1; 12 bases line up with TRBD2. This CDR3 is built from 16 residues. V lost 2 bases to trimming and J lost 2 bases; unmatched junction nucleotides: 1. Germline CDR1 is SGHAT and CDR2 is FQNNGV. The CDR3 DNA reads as TGTGCCAGCAGCTTAACTAGCGGGAGGACCTACAATGAGCAGTTCTTC. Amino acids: CASSLTSGRTYNEQFF.

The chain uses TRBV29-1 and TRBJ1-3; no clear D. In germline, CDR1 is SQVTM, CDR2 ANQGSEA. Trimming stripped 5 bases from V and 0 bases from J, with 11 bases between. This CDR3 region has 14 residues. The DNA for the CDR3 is TGCAGCGTTTCCACTCTCCTCTCTGGAAACACCATATATTTT. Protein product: CSVSTLLSGNTIYF.

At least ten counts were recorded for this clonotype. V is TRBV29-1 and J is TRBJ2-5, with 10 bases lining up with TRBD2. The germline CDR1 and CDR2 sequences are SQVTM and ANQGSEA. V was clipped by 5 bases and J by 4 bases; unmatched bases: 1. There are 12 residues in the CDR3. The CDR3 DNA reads TGCAGCGTTAGACTAGCGGGAGAGACCCAGTACTTC. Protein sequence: CSVRLAGETQYF.

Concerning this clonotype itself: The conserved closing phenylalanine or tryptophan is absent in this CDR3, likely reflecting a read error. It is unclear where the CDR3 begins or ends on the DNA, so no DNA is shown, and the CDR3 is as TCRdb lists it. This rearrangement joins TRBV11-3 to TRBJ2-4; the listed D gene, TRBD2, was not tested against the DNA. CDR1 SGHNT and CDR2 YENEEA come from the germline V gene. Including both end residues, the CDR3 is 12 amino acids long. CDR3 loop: CASSLDGRAPYL.